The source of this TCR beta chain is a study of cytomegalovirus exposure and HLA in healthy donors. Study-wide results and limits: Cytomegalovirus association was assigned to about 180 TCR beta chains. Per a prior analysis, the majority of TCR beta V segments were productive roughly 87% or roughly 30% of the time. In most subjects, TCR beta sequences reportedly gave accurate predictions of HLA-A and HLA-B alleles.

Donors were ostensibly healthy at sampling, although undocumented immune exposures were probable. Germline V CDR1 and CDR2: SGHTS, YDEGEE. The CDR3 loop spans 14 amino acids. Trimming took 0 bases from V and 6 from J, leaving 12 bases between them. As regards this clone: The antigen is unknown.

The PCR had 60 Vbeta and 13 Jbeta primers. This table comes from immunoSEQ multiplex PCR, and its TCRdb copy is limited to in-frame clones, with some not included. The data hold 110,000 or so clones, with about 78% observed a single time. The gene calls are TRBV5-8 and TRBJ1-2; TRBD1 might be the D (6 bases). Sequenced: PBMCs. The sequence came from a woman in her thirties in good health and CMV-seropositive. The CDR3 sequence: CASSLVTGGNGYTF. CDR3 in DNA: TGTGCCAGCAGCTTGGTAACTGGGGGCAATGGCTACACCTTC.